The 22 T cell receptor beta chains in this list originate from one sample, sequenced in a study of T-cell reconstitution after alpha-beta-depleted transplantation in children. Unique molecular identifiers were used in preparing the TCRbeta library. TCRdb used MiXCR to reprocess the PCR reads, holding one entry per CDR3 protein. The sample records about a million distinct CDR3 sequences, about 31% being singletons. The sample here was PBMCs, mostly from graft donor cells, taken 360 days after TCRalphabeta/CD19-depleted stem cell transplant. Every receptor here comes from a boy younger than two who had a stem cell transplant for SCID, so the T cells may come from the graft donor.

The chain combines TRBV5-5 with TRBJ2-5; 9 nucleotides align to TRBD1. Germline assignment: CDR1 SGHKS and CDR2 YYEKEE (reference sequence). The CDR3 length is 14 residues. The V segment lost 5 bases and the J segment 4 bases; nucleotides outside the gene matches: 6. This CDR3 reads CASRGTGRRETQYF. CDR3 in DNA: TGTGCCAGCAGGGGGACAGGGCGGCGAGAGACCCAGTACTTC.

The V and J genes are TRBV7-2 and TRBJ2-6; D is perhaps TRBD2 (5 bases). The V end lost 1 base, the J end lost 12 bases, and 10 bases lay between the germline ends. The germline CDR1 and CDR2 sequences are SGHTA and FQGNSA. The CDR3 covers 13 residues. CDR3 in amino acids: CASSLVLASVLTF. CDR3 in DNA: TGTGCCAGCAGCTTAGTGCTAGCTTCCGTCCTGACTTTC.

V and J are TRBV5-1 and TRBJ2-1; tentative D call: TRBD1 (5 bases). Germline lookup yields CDR1 SGHRS and CDR2 YFSETQ. Trimming took off 5 bases at V and 0 bases at J, with 18 bases between the two ends. The CDR3 covers 17 residues. The CDR3 region is CASRIVRGSSSYNEQFF. CDR3 sequence (DNA): TGCGCCAGCAGGATTGTTAGGGGATCCAGCTCCTACAATGAGCAGTTCTTC.

This clonotype occurred once. The chain combines TRBV28 with TRBJ2-1, with a possible D match to TRBD1 (6 bases). The V gene's germline CDR1 is MDHEN and CDR2 SYDVKM. The CDR3 has 14 amino acids. V was pared by 3 bases and J by 6 bases, with 12 bases between. CDR3: CASSFVGASNEQFF. For the CDR3, the DNA is TGTGCCAGCAGTTTTGTGGGGGCCAGCAATGAGCAGTTCTTC.

This clonotype was recorded a few times. This rearrangement joins TRBV21-1 to TRBJ2-7. TRBV21-1 corresponds to a pseudogene. The CDR3 sequence is 12 residues long. The CDR3 spells CASNDISYEQYF. The CDR3 DNA reads as TGTGCCAGCAATGACATTTCCTACGAGCAGTACTTC.

This chain uses TRBV4-1 with TRBJ1-5; no definite D call. CDR3 length: 15 residues. V was trimmed by 0 bases and J by 2 bases, leaving 8 bases between them. CDR1 and CDR2 (germline): MGHRA, YSYEKL. CDR3 DNA sequence: TGCGCCAGCAGCCAAGATCTGAAACGCAATCAGCCCCAGCATTTT. Translation gives CASSQDLKRNQPQHF.

Only a few counts were recorded for this clonotype. V is TRBV29-1 and J is TRBJ2-3; no reliable D call. Trimming removed 4 bases from V and 0 bases from J, with 11 bases in between. CDR3 length: 14 amino acids. Germline V gene lookup returns CDR1 SQVTM and CDR2 ANQGSEA. CDR3 region: CSVVGLVSTDTQYF. The CDR3 coding sequence is TGCAGCGTTGTAGGGCTGGTGAGCACAGATACGCAGTATTTT.

This clonotype was picked up a small number of times. The chain recombines TRBV5-1 with TRBJ2-1; 8 nucleotides line up with TRBD2. From germline, CDR1 is SGHRS and CDR2 YFSETQ. The CDR3 sequence is 14 residues long. V shed 2 bases and J 8 bases; nucleotides not matched to a gene: 6. CDR3 amino acids: CASSFGGESHEQFF. The CDR3 nucleotides read TGCGCCAGCAGCTTCGGGGGGGAGTCTCATGAGCAGTTCTTC. The whole variable domain, filled in from reference TRBV5-1 and TRBJ2-1, reads KAGVTQTPRYLIKTRGQQVTLSCSPISGHRSVSWYQQTPGQGLQFLFEYFSETQRNKGNFPGRFSGRQFSNSRSEMNVSTLELGDSALYLCASSFGGESHEQFFGPGTRLTVL.

The V and J genes are TRBV28 and TRBJ2-1; D is undetermined. The CDR3 length is 10 residues. Trimming removed 4 bases from V and 10 bases from J, with 5 bases in between. Germline values: CDR1 MDHEN, CDR2 SYDVKM. The CDR3: CASSSREQFF. CDR3 nucleotides: TGTGCCAGCAGTTCGCGCGAGCAGTTCTTC.

This clonotype was detected only a few times. The rearrangement links TRBV29-1 to TRBJ1-1, with 7 bases aligning to TRBD1. Trimming took 5 bases from V and 5 from J; bases not matched to a gene: 8. The CDR3 extends over 13 amino acids. Germline CDR1 reads SQVTM; CDR2 reads ANQGSEA. The CDR3 spells CSVRDRVGTEAFF. The CDR3 DNA follows: TGCAGCGTTCGCGACAGGGTGGGGACTGAAGCTTTCTTT. Together with reference TRBV29-1 and TRBJ1-1, the CDR3 gives the full variable domain: SAVISQKPSRDICQRGTSLTIQCQVDSQVTMMFWYRQQPGQSLTLIATANQGSEATYESGFVIDKFPISRPNLTFSTLTVSNMSPEDSSIYLCSVRDRVGTEAFFGQGTRLTVV.

The V gene is TRBV6-2 or TRBV6-3, the J gene TRBJ2-3, with TRBD2 matching 8 bases. Germline CDR1 and CDR2: MNHEY and SVGEGT. Trimming removed 6 bases from V and 3 bases from J; junction bases left unmatched: 23. This CDR3 region has 20 residues. CDR3 nucleotides: TGTGCCAGCAGACGTTGGTACGTAGCGGGGAGCCGAGAACGGACAGATACGCAGTATTTT. Translation gives CASRRWYVAGSRERTDTQYF.

The table lists this clonotype with a few counts. The chain is built from TRBV5-1 and TRBJ2-3, with 9 bases lining up with TRBD2. The CDR3 is 16 amino acids. Germline-derived CDR1 and CDR2 are SGHRS and YFSETQ. With 4 bases clipped from V and 4 bases from J, the junction kept 10 bases outside the gene matches. The CDR3 region is CASSQGLAFAADTQYF. CDR3 coding DNA: TGCGCCAGCAGCCAAGGACTAGCGTTTGCGGCAGATACGCAGTATTTT. Full variable domain (missing parts from reference TRBV5-1 and TRBJ2-3): KAGVTQTPRYLIKTRGQQVTLSCSPISGHRSVSWYQQTPGQGLQFLFEYFSETQRNKGNFPGRFSGRQFSNSRSEMNVSTLELGDSALYLCASSQGLAFAADTQYFGPGTRLTVL.

This clonotype was seen more than once but under ten times. The CDR3 sequence: CSARTTGGLDTGELFF. CDR3 DNA sequence: TGCAGTGCTAGAACGACAGGGGGGTTGGACACCGGGGAGCTGTTTTTT. V and J are TRBV20-1 and TRBJ2-2, with 9 positions matching TRBD1. J was trimmed by 3 bases and V by 2 bases; bases with no gene match: 7. CDR3 length: 16 residues. Germline assignment: CDR1 DFQATT and CDR2 SNEGSKA (reference sequence).

Only a few counts were recorded for this clonotype. The chain couples TRBV18 to TRBJ1-5, with D unresolved. The CDR3 length is 13 residues. V gave up 5 bases and J gave up 7 bases, with 12 bases separating them. Per the germline V gene, CDR1 is KGHSH and CDR2 is LQKENI. The CDR3 loop reads CASSIGRRQPQHF. CDR3 nucleotides: TGTGCCAGCTCAATCGGCCGCAGGCAGCCCCAGCATTTT.

This sequence joins TRBV6-2 or TRBV6-3 and TRBJ2-7, with no clear D. There are 13 residues in the CDR3. V lost 4 bases and J 2 bases, leaving 9 bases between the germline ends. From germline, CDR1 is MNHEY and CDR2 SVGEGT. This CDR3 reads CASSWAATYEQYF. CDR3 coding DNA: TGTGCCAGCAGTTGGGCGGCGACCTACGAGCAGTACTTC.

This sequence joins TRBV20-1 and TRBJ2-7, with D perhaps matching TRBD1 (5 bases). V shed 5 bases and J shed 2 bases, with 19 bases lying between them. This CDR3 is built from 15 residues. Looked up from germline, CDR1 is DFQATT and CDR2 is SNEGSKA (reference sequence). The CDR3 coding sequence is TGCAGTGCTGAAACCGCGACAACAGGAGCCTACGAGCAGTACTTC. This gives the protein CSAETATTGAYEQYF.

Note on this clonotype: Since a much larger clone is just one base distant, this may be a read error. The chain is built from TRBV11-2 and TRBJ2-1, with TRBD2 identical over 14 bases. The CDR3 runs to 15 residues. Germline-derived CDR1 and CDR2 are SGHAT and FQNNGV. V was pared by 5 bases and J by 8 bases, with 5 bases of the junction left unmatched. The CDR3: CASSLGTSGGHEQFF. CDR3 bases: TGTGCCAGCAGCCTCGGGACTAGCGGGGGCCATGAGCAGTTCTTC.

This clonotype was picked up a small number of times. The chain couples TRBV10-3 to TRBJ2-5; D is unclear. The CDR3 runs 12 residues. Germline-derived CDR1 and CDR2 are ENHRY and SYGVKD. Trimming took 8 bases from V and 3 from J, leaving 10 bases between them. The CDR3 coding sequence is TGTGCCATCGGTTCAGAGAAAGAGACCCAGTACTTC. Encoded protein: CAIGSEKETQYF.

This chain joins TRBV4-2 and TRBJ2-3, with 8 positions matching TRBD2. The J segment lost 8 bases and the V segment lost 1 base, leaving 11 bases of the junction unmatched. Germline-derived CDR1 and CDR2 are LGHNA and YNFKEQ. This CDR3 has 16 amino acids. The DNA for the CDR3 is TGTGCCAGCAGCCAAGGCGGCGGGGGGACCCGGCTTACGCAGTATTTT. Translation: CASSQGGGGTRLTQYF.

This clonotype was detected only a few times. As DNA, the CDR3 is TGTGCCAGCAGCTCGGACTGGAACACCGGGGAGCTGTTTTTT. Amino acid sequence: CASSSDWNTGELFF. V usage is TRBV2 and J usage is TRBJ2-2; possible D gene TRBD2, 5 bases. Germline V gives CDR1 SNHLY, CDR2 FYNNEI. The CDR3 totals 14 residues. Trimming stripped 6 bases from V and 1 base from J, with 9 bases between.

The table lists this clonotype with a few counts. The chain uses TRBV5-6 and TRBJ2-3; no clear D. CDR1 is SGHDT and CDR2 is YYEEEE in the germline V gene. Trimming took 4 bases from V and 2 from J, leaving 8 bases between them. This CDR3 has 13 amino acids. DNA for the CDR3: TGTGCCAGCAGCCAGCCAGACACAGATACGCAGTATTTT. Protein: CASSQPDTDTQYF.

The chain carries TRBV9 and TRBJ2-3, with D tentatively TRBD1 (5 bases). V lost 0 bases to trimming and J lost 3 bases, with 11 bases between them. CDR3 size: 15 residues. Germline V lookup: CDR1 SGDLS, CDR2 YYNGEE. CDR3 nucleotides: TGTGCCAGCAGCGTAGAAGACGCAGGGACAGATACGCAGTATTTT. Encoded protein: CASSVEDAGTDTQYF.